This T cell receptor beta chain was identified during a study of cytomegalovirus exposure and HLA in healthy donors. Primers for the PCR totalled 60 Vbeta and 13 Jbeta. This table comes from immunoSEQ multiplex PCR, and its TCRdb copy is limited to in-frame clones, with some not included. This repertoire shows under 200,000 clones, about four fifths found once; its top ten account for 1.7%. This clone was seen more than once but under ten times. The CDR3 totals 13 residues. Trimming removed 2 bases at V and 8 bases at J, with 9 bases between. Germline V CDR1 and CDR2: LNHDA, SQIVND (reference sequence).

What was sequenced was PBMCs. This TCR was sampled from a woman aged 18 to 35 in good health and CMV-seronegative. This sequence joins TRBV19 and TRBJ1-4; no clear D. The CDR3 reads CASSIKRGEKLFF. The DNA for the CDR3 is TGTGCCAGTAGTATAAAGCGAGGGGAAAAACTGTTTTTT.